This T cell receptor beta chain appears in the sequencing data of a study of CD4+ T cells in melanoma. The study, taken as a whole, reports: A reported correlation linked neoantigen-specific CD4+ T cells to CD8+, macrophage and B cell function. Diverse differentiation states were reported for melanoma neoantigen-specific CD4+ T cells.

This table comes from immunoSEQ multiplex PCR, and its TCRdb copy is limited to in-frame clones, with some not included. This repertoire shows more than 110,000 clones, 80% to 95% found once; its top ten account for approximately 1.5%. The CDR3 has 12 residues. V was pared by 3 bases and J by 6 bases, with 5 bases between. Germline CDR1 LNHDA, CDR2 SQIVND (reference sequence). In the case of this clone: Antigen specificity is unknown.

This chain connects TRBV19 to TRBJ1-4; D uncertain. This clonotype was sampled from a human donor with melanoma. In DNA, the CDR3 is TGTGCCAGTAGTATTATAGATGAAAAACTGTTTTTT. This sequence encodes CASSIIDEKLFF.